This TCR beta chain was documented in a study of cytomegalovirus exposure and HLA in healthy donors. Germline CDR1 reads SGHTA; CDR2 reads FQGTGA. V lost 0 bases and J lost 4; bases outside the gene matches: 10. The CDR3 runs to 18 residues. The study ran its PCR with 60 Vbeta and 13 Jbeta primers. Data came from immunoSEQ multiplex PCR; TCRdb stores just in-frame clones and leaves some out. The data contain about 160,000 clones, approximately 80% of them singletons. This sequence was found in a woman aged 30 to 39 in good health and CMV-seropositive. Sequencing input: PBMCs. The rearrangement links TRBV7-3 to TRBJ2-7; 12 positions match TRBD2. CDR3 loop: CASSLTGGLAGRKYEQYF. CDR3 DNA: TGTGCCAGCAGCTTAACGGGCGGACTAGCGGGAAGGAAATACGAGCAGTACTTC.